These T cell receptor beta chains were read from a single sample in a study of cytomegalovirus exposure and HLA in healthy donors. The protocol was immunoSEQ multiplex PCR, while the TCRdb copy is restricted to in-frame clones and leaves out a portion. The table has fewer than 150,000 clones, 70% to 85% seen once; the top ten hold over 2.5%. The specimen sequenced was PBMCs. The receptor source for this set is a male donor in good health and CMV-seronegative. Both conserved end residues are part of each CDR3. A D gene is named only where the DNA matches it firmly. Expanded clones are given a class, and other clones once, few, many or no size at all.

D gene,V gene,clone size,J gene,CDR3 protein,CDR3 DNA
TRBD2,TRBV28,few,TRBJ2-1,CASSLPTSGNNEQFF,TGTGCCAGCAGTTTACCCACTAGCGGGAACAATGAGCAGTTCTTC
TRBD2,TRBV7-9,-,TRBJ2-7,CASTWTSASYEQYF,TGTGCCAGCACCTGGACTAGCGCCTCCTACGAGCAGTACTTC
-,TRBV7-9,once,TRBJ1-6,CASSLQPRGGISPLHF,TGTGCCAGCAGCCTCCAGCCAAGAGGGGGAATTTCACCCCTCCACTTT
TRBD1,TRBV6-5,-,TRBJ2-1,CASSARQGANEQFF,TGTGCCAGCAGTGCACGACAGGGGGCGAATGAGCAGTTCTTC
TRBD1,TRBV27,-,TRBJ1-3,CASSLSRGQGNTIYF,TGTGCCAGCAGTTTATCCAGGGGGCAGGGAAACACCATATATTTT
TRBD2,TRBV11-3,once,TRBJ2-1,CASSPGGKREQEQFF,TGTGCCAGCAGCCCTGGGGGAAAGCGGGAACAGGAGCAGTTCTTC
TRBD2,TRBV7-9,-,TRBJ2-7,CASSLAPGYSGTNEQYF,TGTGCCAGCAGCTTAGCGCCTGGATATAGCGGGACAAACGAGCAGTACTTC
-,TRBV5-1,-,TRBJ1-1,CASSSDQQGGLAFF,TGCGCCAGCAGCTCCGATCAACAGGGCGGCCTCGCTTTCTTT
-,TRBV19,once,TRBJ2-4,CASSMSPAGTSWSAKNIQYF,TGTGCCAGTAGTATGTCTCCAGCGGGGACATCCTGGTCGGCCAAAAACATTCAGTACTTC
-,TRBV5-4,-,TRBJ2-1,CASSSAEALYNEQFF,TGTGCCAGCAGCTCCGCCGAGGCCCTTTACAATGAGCAGTTCTTC
-,TRBV9,few,TRBJ2-2,CASSPRGLAQSGELFF,TGTGCCAGCAGCCCAAGGGGGTTAGCCCAGAGTGGGGAGCTGTTTTTT
TRBD2,TRBV4-3,few,TRBJ2-3,CASSPTSMETDTQYF,TGCGCCAGCAGCCCGACTAGCATGGAAACAGATACGCAGTATTTT
TRBD2,TRBV4-3,-,TRBJ2-3,CASSRTSGSQEDTQYF,TGCGCCAGCAGCCGGACTAGCGGGAGTCAGGAAGATACGCAGTATTTT
TRBD2,TRBV29-1,-,TRBJ2-7,CSVATSGGPGSEQYF,TGCAGCGTCGCGACTAGCGGGGGGCCTGGCTCCGAGCAGTACTTC
-,TRBV5-6,-,TRBJ1-5,CASSRQVGSNQPQHF,TGTGCCAGCAGCCGACAGGTAGGGAGCAATCAGCCCCAGCATTTT